A single sample is the source of the 11 T cell receptor beta chains below, sequenced in a study of OX40 agonist ivuxolimab in advanced cancers. The library came from the immunoSEQ multiplex PCR assay. As stored in TCRdb, this immuneACCESS dataset retains in-frame rearrangements with V and J assigned. A fraction of the clones does not appear; measured against another copy, unresolved V genes explain less than half of the discrepancy, and the remainder lacks a known reason. This sample is represented by 71,000 or so clones; roughly 86% of them were singletons. The top ten clonotypes cover approximately 0.76% of the sample. Source: CD4+ or CD8+ T cells sorted from blood, taken in a trial of the OX40 agonist ivuxolimab. These receptors originate from an adult with an advanced solid tumor such as melanoma, head and neck, liver or kidney cancer.

This chain joins TRBV11-2 and TRBJ2-5; D possibly corresponds to TRBD2 (6 bases). Germline CDR1 reads SGHAT; CDR2 reads FQNNGV. V lost 5 bases and J 7 bases, leaving 17 bases between the germline ends. The CDR3 is made up of 14 amino acids. The CDR3 loop reads CASSHVGGSGTQYF. CDR3 nucleotides: TGTGCCAGCAGCCATGTGGGCGGTAGCGGGACCCAGTACTTC.

CDR3 DNA: TGTGCCAGCAGCGCCCGCGAGACCCAGTACTTC. This gives the protein CASSARETQYF. The V gene is TRBV7-2, the J gene TRBJ2-5, with no clear D. The CDR3 totals 11 residues. Trimming took off 5 bases at V and 5 bases at J, with 6 bases between the two ends. The V gene's germline CDR1 is SGHTA and CDR2 FQGNSA.

The chain couples TRBV29-1 to TRBJ2-2; tentatively, D is TRBD2 (6 bases). Trimming took off 7 bases at V and 5 bases at J, with 17 bases between the two ends. The CDR3 extends over 14 amino acids. CDR1 is SQVTM, CDR2 ANQGSEA, per germline. DNA of the CDR3: TGCAGCGCCGCGGGGTTTGGGAGAACCGGGGAGCTGTTTTTT. This codes for CSAAGFGRTGELFF.

CDR3 in DNA: TGTGCCAGCAGCGTAGCCGGTAACCACGAGCAGTACTTC. Translation gives CASSVAGNHEQYF. The V gene is TRBV9, the J gene TRBJ2-7; D unresolved. The germline V gene encodes CDR1 SGDLS and CDR2 YYNGEE. V lost 0 bases and J lost 5, with 9 bases in between. CDR3 length: 13 amino acids.

The chain uses TRBV11-2 and TRBJ1-1, with 7 positions matching TRBD1. The CDR3 totals 14 residues. V was clipped by 1 base and J by 4 bases; unmatched bases: 3. In germline, CDR1 is SGHAT, CDR2 FQNNGV. CDR3 coding DNA: TGTGCCAGCAGCTTAGCAGGGGGAGGCACTGAAGCTTTCTTT. Amino acid sequence: CASSLAGGGTEAFF. The entire variable domain, with the rest obtained from reference TRBV11-2 and TRBJ1-1, is as follows: EAGVAQSPRYKIIEKRQSVAFWCNPISGHATLYWYQQILGQGPKLLIQFQNNGVVDDSQLPKDRFSAERLKGVDSTLKIQPAKLEDSAVYLCASSLAGGGTEAFFGQGTRLTVV.

The chain recombines TRBV7-2 with TRBJ1-5; D remains ambiguous. CDR3 length: 14 amino acids. The V and J ends lost 1 base and 4 bases respectively, with 8 bases between them. Germline V gene data show CDR1 as SGHTA and CDR2 as FQGNSA. CDR3 nucleotide sequence: TGTGCCAGCAGCTTAGAAGTAGGTAATCAGCCCCAGCATTTT. Protein: CASSLEVGNQPQHF.

The chain employs TRBV7-8 and TRBJ1-5, with 7 bases that match TRBD1. The trim removed 3 bases at V and 3 bases at J, leaving 8 bases unmatched. The CDR3 runs to 16 residues. The V gene's germline CDR1 is SGHVS and CDR2 FQNEAQ. The CDR3 here is CASSFGGQTTNQPQHF. The CDR3 DNA is TGTGCCAGCAGCTTTGGGGGACAGACCACCAATCAGCCCCAGCATTTT.

The V and J genes are TRBV10-1 and TRBJ1-4; 9 nucleotides align to TRBD1. With V trimmed by 8 bases and J by 4 bases, 17 bases remained unmatched. This CDR3 comprises 18 residues. CDR1 and CDR2 from the germline V gene are WNHNN and SYGVQD (reference sequence). CDR3 loop: CASSASPTGGGHNEKLFF. The CDR3 DNA sequence: TGCGCCAGCTCCGCGTCCCCCACAGGGGGCGGACATAATGAAAAACTGTTTTTT.

The rearrangement joins TRBV19 to TRBJ1-1; 7 nucleotides agree with TRBD1. The CDR3 extends over 13 amino acids. Germline values: CDR1 LNHDA, CDR2 SQIVND (reference sequence). V shed 11 bases, J shed 0 bases, and the junction held 6 bases outside the gene matches. This CDR3 is CAGSDRMNTEAFF. CDR3 sequence (DNA): TGTGCCGGCTCGGACAGGATGAACACTGAAGCTTTCTTT.

V is TRBV4-2 and J is TRBJ2-3; 9 bases align to TRBD2. The CDR3 is 17 residues long. Trimming at V came to 2 bases and at J to 2 bases, leaving 8 bases not matched to a gene. CDR1 and CDR2 from the germline V gene are LGHNA and YNFKEQ. CDR3 residues: CASSQSSAGGPTDTQYF. The CDR3 nucleotides are TGTGCCAGCAGCCAATCCTCGGCGGGGGGGCCCACAGATACGCAGTATTTT.

This chain uses TRBV5-1 with TRBJ1-1; 12 bases map to TRBD1. The V gene end was trimmed by 3 bases and the J gene end by 7 bases; junction bases not matched to a gene: 7. CDR1 is SGHRS and CDR2 is YFSETQ in the germline V gene. The CDR3 totals 15 residues. The CDR3 protein is CASSSGDRGQVEAFF. The CDR3, as DNA: TGCGCCAGCAGCTCAGGGGACAGGGGGCAAGTTGAAGCTTTCTTT.